The following is a TCR beta chain sequence with its context. What this receptor recognizes is not known. No per-base quality is available; no much larger clone lies one base away. These data belong to a study of cytomegalovirus exposure and HLA in healthy donors (dated by TCRdb to 2016 to 2017). As for the study more broadly: In an earlier analysis of about 560 of the donors, approximately 260 Gb of sequence data and approximately 100 million unique TCR beta sequences from 150 million to 200 million T cells were reported. Genome-wide SNP genotypes for about three fifths of the roughly 670 donors were used in a later genetic analysis, which treated that subset as a discovery cohort. All discovery cohort repertoires had been generated on a single sequencing platform. High-throughput TCR immunosequencing, statistical association of individual TCRs with disease status, and machine learning were combined to predict cytomegalovirus infection status. The number of typed donors differed by locus: about 620-630 for A, B, C, DRB1 and DQB1; some 500 for DQA1; over 600 for DPA1; and 400 to 480 for DPB1. Because of strong linkage in the cohort, roughly five DR-DQ haplotypes were treated as single units for association and clustering. A later analysis re-examined previously published TCR beta repertoires from hundreds of donors and added high-resolution HLA genotyping to investigate patterns of TCR occurrence. Roughly 300 gigabases of sequencing data and 70 million to 85 million unique TCR sequences were included in an early release covering several hundred HLA-typed donors. An earlier analysis of 587 of the donors used high-throughput TCR beta sequencing to judge whether each TCR beta V gene segment behaved as functional or pseudogenic. Alongside the repertoire data, information on donor age, sex, ethnicity and CMV serostatus was compiled. In the later analysis, no new phenotypic data were used to find candidate immune exposures; instead, reliance was placed on TCR beta sequences and their occurrence across donors. A separate validation cohort of roughly 130 different subjects was used in addition to the roughly 670-subject first cohort. Of the roughly 400 genotyped donors, roughly 76% were placed in the genetic ancestry cluster associated with self-reported Caucasian donors. On average, 235,054 unique TCR beta nucleotide sequences were sequenced per donor among 398 genotyped donors of the cohort, with roughly 18% of those sequences being non-productive. The study profiled the T cell repertoires of around 700 subjects by immunosequencing and related them to cytomegalovirus serostatus. The study aimed to test whether cataloging public T cell receptors could reveal signatures of past pathogen exposure. HLA typing covered class I and class II loci at four-digit resolution.

The CDR1 and CDR2 encoded by the germline V gene (reference sequence) are GTSNPN and SVGIG. V and J lose 0 bases and 0 bases, and a span of 5 bases separates them. From the cysteine up to the phenylalanine, the CDR3 has a length of 13 residues. The sequence is cut down to CDR3 DNA, 39 bases in frame from base 1. In total, approximately 700 healthy bone marrow donors made up the cohort. At the time of sampling, every cohort member was nominally healthy, though immune exposures that went unrecorded were likely present. The donor tested CMV seronegative and was one of the 352 seronegative cohort members. Every donor gave a peripheral blood sample, and the peripheral blood mononuclear cells from that sample were used for TCR beta sequencing. The Qiagen DNeasy Blood Extraction Kit was used to extract genomic DNA from the blood cell samples. Overall study outcomes, separate from this receptor: According to a later genetic analysis, donors in an Asian-associated ancestry cluster had fewer N-insertions in productive TCRs than the roughly 670-donor mean. A later genetic analysis associated a missense DCLRE1C variant with V-gene and J-gene trimming of TCR beta chains, and an independent cohort replicated the association. CMV serostatus was the only immune exposure information available for the cohort. Compared with equally common non-associated chains, HLA-associated TCR beta chains in a later analysis were more clonally expanded and had lower generation probabilities. A further reported finding was that TCR beta sequences accurately predicted the HLA-A and HLA-B alleles for most subjects in the first cohort. Because counts were too low, seventeen rarely observed V segments, including chromosome 9 orphons, were left out of the earlier analysis of 587 of the donors. Linkage disequilibrium might explain the correlated functional status among segregating V segments, but an unknown experimental factor could not be excluded. According to a later analysis, TCR association rates differed among HLA loci, with DRB1 alleles showing the most associated TCRs and HLA-C alleles showing the fewest. According to the authors, the approach could potentially be generalized to other disease states and immunological phenotypes. Some IMGT-functional V segments, including TRBV6-2 and TRBV6-3, could not be distinguished by the 87-base-pair reads and were therefore excluded. While some public TCRs were present in many individuals, most TCR sequences turned up only very rarely across donors. The study listed 164 TCR beta chains as associated with cytomegalovirus. In a later analysis, more than 15,000 TCR beta sequences were associated with specific HLA alleles at a false discovery rate of 0.05. Strong co-occurrence of HLA alleles, especially DR and DQ, made assigning TCR associations to individual alleles difficult. Because some donors lacked HLA typing at each locus, the association tests relied only on the typed subset. According to a later analysis, most CMV-associated TCR beta chains appeared to be HLA-restricted, and the HLA associations seemed to be driven largely by CMV exposure. Sequencing depth was assumed to be roughly uniform across donors in the presence/absence analyses, though that assumption may not hold. The sequencing pipeline was judged likely to have produced a cluster of highly shared sequence variants as a technical artifact. In an earlier analysis of 500 to 650 of the donors, most TCR beta V segments appeared in productive rearrangements about 87% or about 30% of the time, broadly matching IMGT annotations. The classifier was reported to diagnose cytomegalovirus status with high specificity and sensitivity in both the original and validation cohorts. Only TCR beta chains were sequenced in this cohort, and the absence of alpha or paired-chain data limited detectable features. A few of the identified cytomegalovirus-associated TCR beta chains were confirmed in vitro to be specific for cytomegalovirus antigens. According to a later analysis, parvovirus B19, influenza, CMV and Epstein-Barr virus appeared linked to several top co-occurrence clusters.

Receptor libraries were prepared by the immunoSEQ multiplex PCR assay. The multiplex PCR relied on a mix of 60 forward primers for TCR Vbeta segments and 13 reverse primers for TCR Jbeta segments. A multiplex PCR assay on genomic DNA amplified the CDR3 region of rearranged TCR beta genes. Amplified TCR beta libraries were sequenced as 87-base-pair reads on the Illumina HiSeq System. In the source study's methods: In a later analysis, 80 million or so unique TCR beta chains were counted across the 650 to 750 repertoires, and about 9.9 million of these chains were shared by at least two donors. Raw reads were error-corrected and collapsed into unique sequences with a nearest-neighbor algorithm that merged closely related sequences to remove PCR and sequencing errors. V, D and J gene segments were assigned by aligning CDR3 sequences to IMGT reference sequences. For a sequence to be retained, a match of at least six nucleotides to both a V gene segment and a J gene segment was required. Rearrangements were called productive when the CDR3 lacked stop codons and stayed in frame with V and J; all others were non-productive. Following IMGT convention, CDR3 was defined as the stretch from the second conserved V-encoded cysteine up to the conserved J-encoded phenylalanine. Sequences without an unambiguous match to a single V gene segment were excluded from the earlier analysis of about 600 of the donors. An earlier analysis of a few hundred of the donors classified V segments as functional when productive rearrangements were above 56.7% and as segregating when the standard deviation between donors was above 5%. A statistical classification framework was built to diagnose cytomegalovirus status from the catalog of TCR beta chain sequences. V and J gene assignment, in a later analysis, came from comparing TCR nucleotide sequences with IMGT/GENE-DB human TR gene sequences. A later analysis assigned CDR3 sequences and most-parsimonious VDJ recombination scenarios with the TCRdist pipeline. A later analysis defined each TCR beta chain by its CDR3 amino acid sequence plus V-gene family, and excluded reads lacking a unique V-gene family. A later analysis removed several hundred highly shared, low-generation-probability nucleotide sequences to deal with suspected cross-contamination and a sequencing artifact. In a later analysis, a clonal expansion index for each public chain was calculated from normalized within-repertoire ranks of inferred template counts. A later analysis computed generation probabilities with a VDJ recombination model fitted to out-of-frame rearrangements, and checked the results against IGoR. Hypergeometric tests were used in a later analysis to score TCR-TCR, TCR-HLA and TCR-CMV co-occurrence, with a repertoire-size bias correction applied to the TCR pairs. In a later analysis, false discovery rates were estimated by permuting HLA or CMV assignments 20 times. In a later analysis, co-occurring TCRs were grouped using DBSCAN, with TCRdist sequence similarity added in when clustering inside HLA-allele-positive subsets. For co-occurrence clustering, repertoires with fewer than 30,000 or more than 120,000 public chains were excluded, along with 5 or 6 repertoires with anomalous nucleotide sharing. TCRdb carries this immuneACCESS record with in-frame sequences only. Its versions omit some clonotypes, under half of them owing to an unresolved V gene in the studies checked, with the rest unexplained. The DNA gave D and trimming, while V, J and clone size come from that table. This sample is represented by some 140,000 clones; approximately 71% of them were singletons. 2% to 2.5% of the sample is held by the ten biggest clonotypes.

Sample: PBMCs. The source of this sequence is a man younger than 45 in good health and CMV-seronegative. The rearrangement joined TRBV30 to TRBJ1-1, with a tentative D gene TRBD1 over 5 matching bases. CDR3 reads: CAWSVGVNTEAFF. The nucleotides are TGTGCCTGGAGTGTAGGGGTGAACACTGAAGCTTTCTTT.